This entry is about one TCR beta chain. Its antigen is unknown. The study gave focal radiation plus ipilimumab CTLA-4 blockade to patients with chemo-refractory metastatic non-small-cell lung cancer. This record belongs to a study of radiotherapy plus CTLA-4 blockade in lung cancer. Turning to the study itself: Across the patients, objective responses occurred in approximately 18%, and disease control in over 25%. Whole-study results and caveats: Radiotherapy with ipilimumab was followed by blood expansion of tumor-derived clones. Response, reportedly, was best predicted by interferon-beta along with early blood T cell clone dynamics.

The V and J ends lost 3 bases and 4 bases respectively, with 14 bases between them. This CDR3 region has 16 residues. The germline V gene has CDR1 SGHRS and CDR2 YFSETQ. Only in-frame clones appear in the TCRdb table, and some are missing; sequencing was by immunoSEQ multiplex PCR. Of tens of thousands of clones in the sample, less than 80% were seen once. The rearrangement joins TRBV5-1 to TRBJ2-6; D unclear. The clonotype was recovered from a human donor with non-small cell lung cancer who had a complete response to radiotherapy plus ipilimumab. The material was peripheral blood, obtained from a patient treated with radiotherapy plus ipilimumab. In DNA form, the CDR3 reads TGCGCCAGCAGCTCGCTTGGTAAGCCAGGGGCCAACGTCCTGACTTTC. Protein sequence: CASSSLGKPGANVLTF.